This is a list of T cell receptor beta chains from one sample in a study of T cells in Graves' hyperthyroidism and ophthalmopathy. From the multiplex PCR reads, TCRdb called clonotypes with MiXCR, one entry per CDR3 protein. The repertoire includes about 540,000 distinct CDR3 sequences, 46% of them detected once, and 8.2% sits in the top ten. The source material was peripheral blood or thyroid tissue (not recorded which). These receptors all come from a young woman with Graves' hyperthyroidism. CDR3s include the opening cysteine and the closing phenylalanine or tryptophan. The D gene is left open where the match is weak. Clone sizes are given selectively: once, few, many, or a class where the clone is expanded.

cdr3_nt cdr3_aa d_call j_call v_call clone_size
TGTGCCAGCAGCGAAATCCGGGCAACTAATGAAAAACTGTTTTTT CASSEIRATNEKLFF . TRBJ1-4 TRBV25-1 .
TGTGCCAGCACTTCAAGGGAACAGCCCCAGCATTTT CASTSREQPQHF . TRBJ1-5 TRBV6-5 .
TGCAGTGCTAGAGATGAGGCACAGGGAACCAATCAGCCCCAGCATTTT CSARDEAQGTNQPQHF . TRBJ1-5 TRBV20-1 .
TGTGCCAGCAACCGCAGGGCTCGTACTGAAGCTTTCTTT CASNRRARTEAFF . TRBJ1-1 TRBV10-3 .
TGTGCCAGCAGTCCGACGGACAGGGCAGGTTCACCCCTCCACTTT CASSPTDRAGSPLHF TRBD1 TRBJ1-6 TRBV2 .
TGTGCCATCAGTGAATTACAGGGTAAGAGTACTGAAGCTTTCTTT CAISELQGKSTEAFF . TRBJ1-1 TRBV10-3 once
TGTGCCACCAGTGGTTACCAAGAGACCCAGTACTTC CATSGYQETQYF . TRBJ2-5 TRBV24-1 many
TGTGCCATCAGTGATGGGGGCGGGAAGCCCTACGAGCAGTACTTC CAISDGGGKPYEQYF . TRBJ2-7 TRBV10-3 many
TGCAGTGCTAGAGATAACGTGAGGGGCTACACCTTC CSARDNVRGYTF . TRBJ1-2 TRBV20-1 .
TGTGCCAGCCCCAAAGTAGGGGACACAACTAATGAAAAACTGTTTTTT CASPKVGDTTNEKLFF . TRBJ1-4 TRBV10-3 few
TGTGCCAGCAGCCTTAAAGGGGAGACCCAGTACTTC CASSLKGETQYF . TRBJ2-5 TRBV7-2 .
TGTGCCAGCAGCATACAACGTTGGGGTGAGCCCCAGCATTTT CASSIQRWGEPQHF . TRBJ1-5 TRBV7-9 many
TGTGCCAGCAGTGCAGGGGAGTACGAGCAGTACTTC CASSAGEYEQYF . TRBJ2-7 TRBV2 many
TGCACCCACTCGGGACAATCTCAAGAGACCCAGTACTTC CTHSGQSQETQYF . TRBJ2-5 TRBV29-1 many
TGCAGCGTGAACGGGAGCCCTAATGAAAAACTGTTTTTT CSVNGSPNEKLFF . TRBJ1-4 TRBV29-1 many
TGCAGTGCTAAGATTGACTACGAGCAGTACTTC CSAKIDYEQYF . TRBJ2-7 TRBV20-1 many
TGCAGTGCCCTTGACAGGGACTCTGGAAACACCATATATTTT CSALDRDSGNTIYF TRBD1 TRBJ1-3 TRBV20-1 .
TGTGCCAGCAGCTTAGAGGGTAGCGGCCTTGACGTAACCTACGAGCAGTACTTC CASSLEGSGLDVTYEQYF . TRBJ2-7 TRBV7-2 .
TGCAGTGCTAGTCCATCAGGGGGAAGTAGTTCACCCCTCCACTTT CSASPSGGSSSPLHF TRBD1 TRBJ1-6 TRBV20-1 .
TGTGCCAGTAGTATACACCGGGCCTCAAGAAAATACGAGCAGTACTTC CASSIHRASRKYEQYF . TRBJ2-7 TRBV7-8 .
TGTGCCAGTAGTATGTTACAGAATGAAAAACTGTTTTTT CASSMLQNEKLFF . TRBJ1-4 TRBV19 .
TGTGCCAGCCCCAGGGGGGTTGTGGAGACCCAGTACTTC CASPRGVVETQYF . TRBJ2-5 TRBV11-2 .
TGCGCCAGCAGCCAAATATTATTGGTGACCCAGTACTTC CASSQILLVTQYF . TRBJ2-5 TRBV5-6 .
TGCAGTGCTAGAGCCCGACAGGGACCCTACGAGCAGTACTTC CSARARQGPYEQYF TRBD1 TRBJ2-7 TRBV20-1 few
TGTGCCAGCAGTGGATCAGGGGAGCGGGCGGACGCCTACGAGCAGTACTTC CASSGSGERADAYEQYF . TRBJ2-7 TRBV6-1 .
TGTGCCAGCAGTAAGACCGGCAATCAGCCCCAGCATTTT CASSKTGNQPQHF . TRBJ1-5 TRBV7-3 many